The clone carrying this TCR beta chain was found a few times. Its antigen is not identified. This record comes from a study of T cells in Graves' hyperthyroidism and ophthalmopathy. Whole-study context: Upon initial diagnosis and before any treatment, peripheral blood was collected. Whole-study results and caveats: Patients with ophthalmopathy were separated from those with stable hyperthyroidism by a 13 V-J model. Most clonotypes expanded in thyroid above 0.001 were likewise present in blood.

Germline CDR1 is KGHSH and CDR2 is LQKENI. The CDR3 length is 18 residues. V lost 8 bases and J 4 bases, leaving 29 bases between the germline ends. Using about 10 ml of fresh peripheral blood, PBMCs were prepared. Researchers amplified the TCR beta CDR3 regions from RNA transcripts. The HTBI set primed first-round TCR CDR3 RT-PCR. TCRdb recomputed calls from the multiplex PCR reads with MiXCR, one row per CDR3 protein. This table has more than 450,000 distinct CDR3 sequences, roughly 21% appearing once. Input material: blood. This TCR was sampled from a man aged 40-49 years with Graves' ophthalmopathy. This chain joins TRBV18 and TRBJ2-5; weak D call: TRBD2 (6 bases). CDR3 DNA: TGTGCCAGCACCCAGGAGGGTAGCTTGGGAGGAACAGGAGAGACCCAGTACTTC. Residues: CASTQEGSLGGTGETQYF.